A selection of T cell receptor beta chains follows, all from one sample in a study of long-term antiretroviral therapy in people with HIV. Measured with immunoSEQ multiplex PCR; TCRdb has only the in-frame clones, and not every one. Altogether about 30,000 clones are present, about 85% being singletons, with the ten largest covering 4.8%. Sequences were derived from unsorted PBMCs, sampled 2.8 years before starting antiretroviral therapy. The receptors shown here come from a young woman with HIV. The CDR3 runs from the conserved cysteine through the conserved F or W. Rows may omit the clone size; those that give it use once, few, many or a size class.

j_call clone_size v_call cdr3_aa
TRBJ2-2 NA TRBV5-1 CASSLGQDTGELFF
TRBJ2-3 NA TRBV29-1 CSSGGADTQYF
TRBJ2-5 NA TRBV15 CATSFPLVTQYF
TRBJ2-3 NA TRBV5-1 CASSGGVGTERTDTQYF
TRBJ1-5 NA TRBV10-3 CAISESVGNQPQHF
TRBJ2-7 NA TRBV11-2 CASSLWEGPYEQYF
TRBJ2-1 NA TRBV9 CASSVGAGGPGNEQFF
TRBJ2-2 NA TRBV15 CATSNKAGAGELFF
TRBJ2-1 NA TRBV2 CASSPNRAYEQFF
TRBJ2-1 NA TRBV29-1 CSAGTGARNEQFF
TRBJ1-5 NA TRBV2 CASSETGANQPQHF
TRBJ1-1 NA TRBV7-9 CASSETTLGANTEAFF
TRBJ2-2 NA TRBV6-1 CASISGRDTGELFF
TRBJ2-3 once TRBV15 CATGDRGKADTQYF
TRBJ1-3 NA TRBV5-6 CASSLGRTGNTIYF
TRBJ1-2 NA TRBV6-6 CASSWGGGYGYTF
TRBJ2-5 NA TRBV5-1 CASSLESQETQYF
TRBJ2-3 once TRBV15 CATSKRSEGTDTQYF
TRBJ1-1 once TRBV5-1 CASSLGSSQAFF
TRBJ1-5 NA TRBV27 CASSLRDSNQPQHF
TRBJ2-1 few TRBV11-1 CASSSGTVTADEQFF
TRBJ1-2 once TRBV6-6 CASSDGQIIYGYTF
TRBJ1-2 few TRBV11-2 CASSLELRTGSPPDTYGYTF
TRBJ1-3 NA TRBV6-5 CASSSPLQGAGNTIYF
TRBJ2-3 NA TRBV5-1 CASSLTGFTDTQYF
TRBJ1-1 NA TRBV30 CAWSDGPAAGTEAFF
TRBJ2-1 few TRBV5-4 CASSLQSPSYNEQFF
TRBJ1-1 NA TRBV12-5 CASGLDRGGTEAFF
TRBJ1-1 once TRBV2 CASSKQGGGTEAFF
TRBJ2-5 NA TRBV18 CASRDSYSQETQYF
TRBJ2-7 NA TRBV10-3 CAISELEPGQGSSEQYF
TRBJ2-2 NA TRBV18 CASSQTGTGELFF
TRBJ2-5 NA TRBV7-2 CASSPTSGSQETQYF
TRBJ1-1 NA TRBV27 CASSPLMNTEAFF
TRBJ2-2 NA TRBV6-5 CASSYGATGGELFF
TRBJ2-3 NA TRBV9 CASSVLAGGTDTQYF
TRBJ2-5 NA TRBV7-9 CASSPAVGSGETQYF
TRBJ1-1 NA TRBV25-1 CASSESAFEAGFF
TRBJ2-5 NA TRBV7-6 CASSSWGPDRGTGDETQYF
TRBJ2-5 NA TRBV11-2 CASSLGSTGIETQYF
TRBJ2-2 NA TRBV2 CASSLQRGGTGELFF
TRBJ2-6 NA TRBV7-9 CASSSETGRHRGANVLTF
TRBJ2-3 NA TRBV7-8 CASSKGRGWGADTDTQYF
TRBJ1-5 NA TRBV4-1 CASSQGTGNQPQHF
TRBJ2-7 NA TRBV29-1 CSVLGTPDNEQYF
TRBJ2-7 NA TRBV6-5 CASRRRDSSYEQYF
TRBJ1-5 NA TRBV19 CASSTSLFPDSENQPQHF
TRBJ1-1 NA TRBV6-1 CASLNTEAFF
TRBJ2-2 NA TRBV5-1 CASSRGQPNTGELFF
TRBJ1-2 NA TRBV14 CASSQNRVPNYGYTF
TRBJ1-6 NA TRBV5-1 CASSSTGWSYNSPLHF
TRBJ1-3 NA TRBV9 CASSVRTGERPGNTIYF
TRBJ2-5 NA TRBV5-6 CASSLPSGSTPVETQYF
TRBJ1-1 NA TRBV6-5 CASSPLLRGGTEAFF
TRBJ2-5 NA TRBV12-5 CASGPAGETQYF